The clone carrying this T cell receptor beta chain was detected a few times. The sample belongs to a study of blood T cell repertoires in COVID-19. Whole-study context: The origin of the acute and convalescent COVID-19 samples was the United States, Italy and Spain. T cells, B-cell-depleted T cells, or PBMCs supplied cDNA or gDNA.

The CDR3 length is 16 residues. Germline CDR1 reads WNHNN; CDR2 reads SYGVQD (reference sequence). The V segment lost 3 bases and the J segment 7 bases; nucleotides outside the gene matches: 6. Source study methods: Counts of nucleated cells, estimated from reference gene primer amplification, were obtained. Only in-frame clones appear in the TCRdb table, and some are missing; sequencing was by immunoSEQ multiplex PCR. Clone size and V and J calls were adopted from that table, with D and trimming inferred from the DNA. The sample records tens of thousands of clones, over 60% being singletons. The source is a man in his 70s with acute or convalescent COVID-19. This sequence joins TRBV10-1 and TRBJ2-2, with 12 bases fitting TRBD2. Sequenced material: peripheral blood. The CDR3 bases are TGCGCCAGCAGTGAAGGACTAGCGGGGATGGGCGGGGAGCTGTTTTTT. It specifies CASSEGLAGMGGELFF.